This T cell receptor (beta chain) was captured by sequencing in a study of T cells in localized non-small cell lung cancer. Notes on the study in general: Detection in adjacent lung was observed for a median around 59 of the top 100 tumor clones. The highest T cell clonality was in uninvolved adjacent lung, above tumor.

This CDR3 is 13 amino acids long. Between the trimmed V and J ends, which lost 4 bases and 6 bases, there was a span of 12 bases. From germline, CDR1 is SEHNR and CDR2 FQNEAQ (reference sequence). Worth noting for this clone: Antigen: not known.

This table comes from immunoSEQ multiplex PCR, and its TCRdb copy is limited to in-frame clones, with some not included. The table shows some 15,000 clones, with around 87% occurring only once. The input for sequencing was peripheral blood mononuclear cells, taken before any cancer treatment. This sequence joins TRBV7-9 and TRBJ1-2; D ambiguous. This TCR derives from a male donor older than 55 with stage II lung adenocarcinoma. The CDR3, as DNA: TGTGCCAGCAGCTCTGGACGAAGCCATGGCTACACCTTC. This translates into CASSSGRSHGYTF.